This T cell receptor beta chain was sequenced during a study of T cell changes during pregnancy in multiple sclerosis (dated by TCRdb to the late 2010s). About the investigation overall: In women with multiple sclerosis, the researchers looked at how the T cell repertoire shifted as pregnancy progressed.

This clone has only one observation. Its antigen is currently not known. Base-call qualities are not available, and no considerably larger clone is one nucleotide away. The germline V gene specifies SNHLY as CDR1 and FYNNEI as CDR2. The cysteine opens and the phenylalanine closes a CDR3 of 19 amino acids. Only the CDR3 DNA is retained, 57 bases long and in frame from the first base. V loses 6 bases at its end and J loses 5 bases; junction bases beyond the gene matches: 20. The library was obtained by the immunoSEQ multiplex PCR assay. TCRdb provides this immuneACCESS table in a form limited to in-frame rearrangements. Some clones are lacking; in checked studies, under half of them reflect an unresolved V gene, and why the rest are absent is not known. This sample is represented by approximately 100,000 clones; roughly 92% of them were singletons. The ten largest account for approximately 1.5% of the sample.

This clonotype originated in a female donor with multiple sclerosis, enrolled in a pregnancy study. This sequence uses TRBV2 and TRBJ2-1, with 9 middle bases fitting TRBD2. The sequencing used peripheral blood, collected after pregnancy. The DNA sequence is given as TGTGCCAGCAGGTCCCTAGGACGTCAGCCTAGCGGGACCCACAATGAGCAGTTCTTC. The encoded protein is CASRSLGRQPSGTHNEQFF.